These 14 T cell receptor beta chains share one sample of origin, sequenced in a study of T-cell reconstitution after alpha-beta-depleted transplantation in children. The TCRbeta library incorporated unique molecular identifiers. TCRdb redid the calling of the PCR reads with MiXCR, one entry per CDR3 protein. The repertoire holds a few hundred thousand distinct CDR3 sequences, more than 20% seen once, with 36% in the top ten. The specimen comprised PBMCs, sampled before TCRalphabeta/CD19-depleted stem cell transplant. These receptors came from a boy under three years old with Wiskott-Aldrich syndrome, due to receive a stem cell transplant.

This chain joins TRBV5-1 and TRBJ2-3, with a weak D call TRBD2 (6 bases). V lost 2 bases and J lost 5, with 21 bases in between. The CDR3 loop spans 17 amino acids. Germline CDR1 and CDR2: SGHRS and YFSETQ. CDR3 amino acids: CASSFSGELRAEDTQYF. In DNA, the CDR3 is TGCGCCAGCAGCTTTAGCGGAGAGCTGAGGGCTGAAGATACGCAGTATTTT.

The chain recombines TRBV27 with TRBJ2-7, with unresolved D. The CDR3 extends over 13 amino acids. Germline CDR1 is MNHEY and CDR2 is SMNVEV (reference sequence). V dropped 5 bases and J dropped 2 bases, with 10 bases sitting between them. The CDR3 loop reads CASSLTFPYEQYF. CDR3 bases: TGTGCCAGCAGTCTTACGTTCCCCTACGAGCAGTACTTC.

This clonotype was seen a handful of times. The V and J genes are TRBV5-6 and TRBJ1-4; D is uncertain. The V gene's germline CDR1 is SGHDT and CDR2 YYEEEE. V was cut by 2 bases and J by 7 bases, with 12 bases left in between. The CDR3 sequence is 14 residues long. CDR3 amino acids: CASSLTSKREKLFF. For the CDR3, the DNA is TGTGCCAGCAGCTTAACCTCAAAGCGTGAAAAACTGTTTTTT.

This clonotype was counted a few times. In DNA, the CDR3 is TGTGCCAGCAGCTTCTCCGGCCTGTACGAGCAGTACTTC. Amino acid sequence: CASSFSGLYEQYF. The rearrangement uses TRBV7-8 and TRBJ2-7; D gene ambiguous. Per germline, CDR1 SGHVS and CDR2 FQNEAQ. The CDR3 is 13 amino acids. V lost 3 bases and J lost 4, with 10 bases in between.

V and J are TRBV28 and TRBJ2-7; perhaps D is TRBD1 or TRBD2 (5 bases each). Germline values: CDR1 MDHEN, CDR2 SYDVKM. Trimming took 3 bases from V and 5 from J, leaving 8 bases between them. This CDR3 has 12 residues. This CDR3 reads CASSLGDHEQYF. Written as DNA, the CDR3 is TGTGCCAGCAGTTTGGGGGACCACGAGCAGTACTTC.

The table lists this clonotype with a few counts. The gene calls are TRBV5-1 and TRBJ2-7, with D possibly being TRBD2 (5 bases). Germline V lookup: CDR1 SGHRS, CDR2 YFSETQ. V gave up 5 bases and J gave up 5 bases, with 17 bases separating them. The CDR3 has 14 residues. CDR3 region: CASRPDWLRDEQYF. The DNA for the CDR3 is TGCGCCAGCAGGCCCGACTGGTTGAGGGACGAGCAGTACTTC.

The chain employs TRBV20-1 and TRBJ2-7; D may be TRBD1 (6 bases). This CDR3 contains 12 residues. From germline, CDR1 is DFQATT and CDR2 SNEGSKA (reference sequence). Trimming took 2 bases from V and 6 from J, leaving 11 bases between them. This CDR3 is CSARPRDIEQYF. As DNA, the CDR3 is TGCAGTGCTAGACCCAGGGACATCGAGCAGTACTTC.

This clonotype was recorded many times. The chain employs TRBV5-1 and TRBJ2-3; no firm D call. Trimming left V 5 bases short and J 4 bases short, with 8 bases between. Germline V gives CDR1 SGHRS, CDR2 YFSETQ. The CDR3 sequence is 12 residues long. DNA for the CDR3: TGCGCCAGCAGATTCGATGCAGATACGCAGTATTTT. This codes for CASRFDADTQYF.

This clonotype appeared a few times. V usage is TRBV5-1 and J usage is TRBJ2-1, with 8 bases identical to TRBD2. This CDR3 is built from 15 residues. CDR1 and CDR2 from the germline V gene are SGHRS and YFSETQ. V lost 4 bases and J lost 9; bases outside the gene matches: 12. This chain's CDR3 is CASSTTNGGASEQFF. The CDR3 coding sequence is TGCGCCAGCAGCACCACTAACGGGGGGGCCAGTGAGCAGTTCTTC.

V gene TRBV7-8 combines with J gene TRBJ1-1, with a tentative D call TRBD1 (5 bases). Germline CDR1 SGHVS, CDR2 FQNEAQ. The CDR3 runs to 16 residues. V lost 3 bases and J 3 bases, leaving 17 bases between the germline ends. CDR3 DNA sequence: TGTGCCAGCAGCTTCTGGATGAGGGGCGCGGACACTGAAGCTTTCTTT. Protein product: CASSFWMRGADTEAFF.

This clonotype was seen more than once but under ten times. The chain is built from TRBV5-1 and TRBJ2-3; TRBD2 matches 7 bases. The germline gives CDR1 SGHRS, CDR2 YFSETQ. The CDR3 covers 16 residues. The J segment lost 4 bases and the V segment lost 0 bases, leaving 8 bases of the junction unmatched. In DNA, the CDR3 is TGCGCCAGCAGCTTGGGAGGCGGGAGTTTCGCAGATACGCAGTATTTT. This translates into CASSLGGGSFADTQYF.

The rearrangement uses TRBV2 and TRBJ2-1; TRBD2 matches 8 bases. J gave up 0 bases and V 5 bases, and 9 bases lay outside the gene matches. This CDR3 has 17 amino acids. Per the germline V gene, CDR1 is SNHLY and CDR2 is FYNNEI. The chain's CDR3 is CASSFGWTSRSYNEQFF. The CDR3 DNA is TGTGCCAGCAGTTTTGGATGGACTAGCCGCTCCTACAATGAGCAGTTCTTC.

The chain has TRBV20-1 and TRBJ2-7; 7 bases map to TRBD1. Germline-derived CDR1 and CDR2 are DFQATT and SNEGSKA (reference sequence). Trimming at V came to 5 bases and at J to 0 bases, leaving 7 bases not matched to a gene. The CDR3 contains 14 residues. As DNA, the CDR3 is TGCAGTGCTCGGACAGGCGTCCTCTCCTACGAGCAGTACTTC. It yields the protein CSARTGVLSYEQYF.

This clonotype appeared once. The chain joins TRBV5-6 to TRBJ1-2, with 8 bases lining up with TRBD1. Trimming cost V 5 bases and J 7 bases; bases outside gene matches: 10. The CDR3 totals 14 residues. The germline V gene encodes CDR1 SGHDT and CDR2 YYEEEE. CDR3 amino acids: CASRPTGVNGGYTF. The CDR3 coding sequence is TGTGCCAGCAGACCGACAGGGGTGAACGGTGGCTACACCTTC.